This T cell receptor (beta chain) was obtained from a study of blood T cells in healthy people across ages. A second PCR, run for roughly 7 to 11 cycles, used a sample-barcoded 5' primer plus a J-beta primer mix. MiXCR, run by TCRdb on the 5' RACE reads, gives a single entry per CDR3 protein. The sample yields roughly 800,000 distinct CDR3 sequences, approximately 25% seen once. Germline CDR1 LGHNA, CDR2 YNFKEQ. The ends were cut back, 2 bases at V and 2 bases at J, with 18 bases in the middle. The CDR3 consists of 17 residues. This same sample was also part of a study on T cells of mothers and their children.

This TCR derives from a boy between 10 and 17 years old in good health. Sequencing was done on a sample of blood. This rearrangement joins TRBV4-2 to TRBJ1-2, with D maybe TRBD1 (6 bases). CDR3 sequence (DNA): TGTGCCAGCAGCCAAATAGCGGAGGGGGTCGCAAACTATGGCTACACCTTC. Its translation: CASSQIAEGVANYGYTF.